This TCR beta chain was captured in a study of shared clonotypes between healthy human individuals. Unmatched junction bases numbered 5, after V lost 5 bases and J lost 5 bases. The germline CDR1 and CDR2 sequences are MNHEY and SVGAGI. The CDR3 is 15 residues long. The study enrolled healthy HIV-negative adults without recent acute infections or vaccinations as donors. Nashville, Tennessee was home to all donors, who were Caucasian adults. The genomic DNA of each subset was split evenly across several immunoSEQ plates. Repertoires were generated with immunoSEQ multiplex PCR, while TCRdb's copy carries only in-frame clones and drops some. The sample has roughly 490,000 clones; 76% are singletons. Of note for this clone: What it binds is unknown.

Study-wide points: Genetic and exposure-history diversity was limited by the few donors.

The source is a woman in her thirties or forties in good health. Some clones in this sample may be carry-over from other donors' samples. This chain uses TRBV6-5 with TRBJ2-5; TRBD2 aligns across 13 bases. The sequenced sample was PBMCs. CDR3 nucleotide sequence: TGTGCCAGCAGTCGGACTAGCGGGAGAATGGAGACCCAGTACTTC. Encoded protein: CASSRTSGRMETQYF.